The T cell receptor beta chain described here comes from a study of shared clonotypes between healthy human individuals. Trimming removed 5 bases from V and 8 bases from J; junction bases left unmatched: 8. This CDR3 has 15 amino acids. The germline V gene has CDR1 WSHSY and CDR2 SAAADI. Produced via immunoSEQ multiplex PCR; TCRdb's table is partial and in-frame only. The sample consists of under 1 million clones, over 90% of them appearing once. Naive CD8 cells lacked CD45RO, underwent positive selection for CCR7 and left out terminally differentiated effector memory CD45RA+ cells. This clone showed up just a few times.

The sequence derives from a man aged 25 to 40 in good health. V and J are TRBV10-2 and TRBJ2-1, with 11 bases matching TRBD2. What was sequenced was naive CD8+ T cells sorted from blood. CDR3 bases: TGCGCCAGCAGTCCCCAGGGACTAGCGGTCGATGAGCAGTTCTTC. This gives the protein CASSPQGLAVDEQFF.